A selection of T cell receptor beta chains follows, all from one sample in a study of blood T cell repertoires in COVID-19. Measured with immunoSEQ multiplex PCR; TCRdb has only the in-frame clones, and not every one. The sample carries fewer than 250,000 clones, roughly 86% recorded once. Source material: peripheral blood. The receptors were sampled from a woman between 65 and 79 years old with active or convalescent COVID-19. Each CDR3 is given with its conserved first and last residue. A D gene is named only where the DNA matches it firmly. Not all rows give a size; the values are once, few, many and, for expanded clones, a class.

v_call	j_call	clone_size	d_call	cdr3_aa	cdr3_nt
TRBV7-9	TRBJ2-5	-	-	CASSLKGAETQYF	TGTGCCAGCAGCTTAAAGGGAGCAGAGACCCAGTACTTC
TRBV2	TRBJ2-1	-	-	CASSEDRYNEQFF	TGTGCCAGCAGCGAAGACAGATACAATGAGCAGTTCTTC
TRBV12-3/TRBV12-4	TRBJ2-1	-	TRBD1	CASRIDRENEQFF	TGTGCCAGCAGGATTGACAGGGAAAATGAGCAGTTCTTC
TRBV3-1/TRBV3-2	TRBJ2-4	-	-	CASSQDRGLPEF	TGTGCCAGCAGCCAAGATAGGGGACTCCCCGAGTTC
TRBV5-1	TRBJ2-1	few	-	CASSRDSDQVEQFF	TGCGCCAGCAGTCGCGATAGCGACCAGGTAGAGCAGTTCTTC
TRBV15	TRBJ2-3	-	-	CATSRDRSGPDTQYF	TGTGCCACCAGCAGAGATCGGTCTGGGCCAGATACGCAGTATTTT
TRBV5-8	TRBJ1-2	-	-	CASSFWGPGYGYTF	TGTGCCAGCAGCTTTTGGGGGCCAGGTTATGGCTACACCTTC
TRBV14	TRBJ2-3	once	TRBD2	CASSQLAGGPDTQYF	TGTGCCAGCAGCCAGCTAGCGGGAGGGCCAGATACGCAGTATTTT
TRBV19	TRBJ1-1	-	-	CASSISRVEAFF	TGTGCCAGTAGTATATCCAGGGTGGAAGCTTTCTTT
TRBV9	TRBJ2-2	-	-	CASSVEQGTAGELFF	TGTGCCAGCAGCGTAGAACAGGGTACGGCGGGGGAGCTGTTTTTT
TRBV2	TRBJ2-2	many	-	CASRYLEGNTGELFF	TGTGCCAGCAGATACTTGGAGGGTAACACCGGGGAGCTGTTTTTT
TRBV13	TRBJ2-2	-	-	CASSFEAGPGELFF	TGTGCCAGCAGCTTTGAAGCTGGTCCCGGGGAGCTGTTTTTT
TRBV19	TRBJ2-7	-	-	CASSTLPFSAYEQYF	TGTGCCAGTAGTACCTTACCTTTCAGTGCCTACGAGCAGTACTTC
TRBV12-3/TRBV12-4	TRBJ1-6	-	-	CASSPGTISPLHF	TGTGCCAGCAGCCCCGGGACAATTTCACCCCTCCACTTT
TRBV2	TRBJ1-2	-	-	CASSEGSPVFANYGYTF	TGTGCCAGCAGTGAAGGGTCGCCGGTTTTCGCTAACTATGGCTACACCTTC
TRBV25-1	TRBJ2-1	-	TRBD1	CASSEPGQGLYEQFF	TGTGCCAGCAGTGAACCCGGACAGGGGTTATATGAGCAGTTCTTC
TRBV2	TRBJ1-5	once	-	CASSEDSSNQPQHF	TGTGCCAGCAGTGAGGACAGTAGCAATCAGCCCCAGCATTTT
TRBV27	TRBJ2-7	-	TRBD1	CASGQGAYEQYF	TGTGCCAGTGGGCAGGGGGCCTACGAGCAGTACTTC
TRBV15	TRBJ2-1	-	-	CATSRDQPGSYNEQFF	TGTGCCACCAGCAGAGATCAGCCAGGGTCCTACAATGAGCAGTTCTTC
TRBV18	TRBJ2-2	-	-	CASSPEPTGELFF	TGTGCCAGCTCACCAGAGCCTACCGGGGAGCTGTTTTTT
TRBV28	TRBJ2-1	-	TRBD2	CASSSPTSGTYNEQFF	TGTGCCAGCAGTTCGCCGACTAGCGGAACCTACAATGAGCAGTTCTTC
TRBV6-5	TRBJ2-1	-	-	CASSYSPGYFNEQFF	TGTGCCAGCAGTTACTCGCCCGGGTATTTTAATGAGCAGTTCTTC
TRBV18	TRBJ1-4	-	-	CASSSLGRAVVAELFF	TGTGCCAGCTCATCGCTCGGGCGGGCCGTGGTGGCGGAACTGTTTTTT
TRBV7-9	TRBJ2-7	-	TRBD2	CAIRSLAGGRLYSYEQYF	TGTGCCATACGCTCTCTAGCGGGAGGCCGCCTGTACTCCTACGAGCAGTACTTC
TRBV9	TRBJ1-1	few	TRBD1	CASSVVPGGDGANTEAFF	TGTGCCAGCAGCGTAGTTCCAGGGGGAGATGGTGCGAACACTGAAGCTTTCTTT
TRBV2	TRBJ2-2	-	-	CASSILNTGELFF	TGTGCCAGCAGTATACTAAACACCGGGGAGCTGTTTTTT
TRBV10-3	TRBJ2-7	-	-	CAISDAGSGYEQYF	TGTGCCATCAGTGATGCGGGATCGGGGTACGAGCAGTACTTC
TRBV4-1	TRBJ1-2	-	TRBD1	CASSLRDRENYGYTF	TGCGCCAGCAGCCTCCGGGACAGGGAAAACTATGGCTACACCTTC